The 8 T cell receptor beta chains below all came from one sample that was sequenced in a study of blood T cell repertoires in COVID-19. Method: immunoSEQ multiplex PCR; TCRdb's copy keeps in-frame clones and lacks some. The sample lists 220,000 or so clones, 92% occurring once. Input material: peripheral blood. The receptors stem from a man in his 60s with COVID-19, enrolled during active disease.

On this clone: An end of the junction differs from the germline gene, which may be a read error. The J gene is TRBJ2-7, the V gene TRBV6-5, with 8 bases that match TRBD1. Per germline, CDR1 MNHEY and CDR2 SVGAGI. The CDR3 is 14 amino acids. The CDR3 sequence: CASRPGTGAYVQYF. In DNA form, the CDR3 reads TGTGCCAGCAGGCCCGGGACAGGAGCCTACGTGCAGTACTTC.

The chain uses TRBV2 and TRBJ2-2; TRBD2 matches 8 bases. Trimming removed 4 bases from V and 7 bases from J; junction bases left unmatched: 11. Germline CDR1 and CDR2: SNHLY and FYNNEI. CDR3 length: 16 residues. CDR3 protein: CASSAQRGLLGGELFF. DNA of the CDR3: TGTGCCAGCAGTGCCCAGCGGGGGCTTTTAGGCGGGGAGCTGTTTTTT. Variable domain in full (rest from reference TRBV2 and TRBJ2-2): EPEVTQTPSHQVTQMGQEVILRCVPISNHLYFYWYRQILGQKVEFLVSFYNNEISEKSEIFDDQFSVERPDGSNFTLKIRSTKLEDSAMYFCASSAQRGLLGGELFFGEGSRLTVL.

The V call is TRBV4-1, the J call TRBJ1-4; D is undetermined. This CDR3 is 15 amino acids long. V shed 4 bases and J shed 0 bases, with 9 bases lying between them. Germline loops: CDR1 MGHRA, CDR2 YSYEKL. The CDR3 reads CASSPQEATNEKLFF. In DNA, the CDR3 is TGCGCCAGCAGCCCACAAGAGGCAACTAATGAAAAACTGTTTTTT.

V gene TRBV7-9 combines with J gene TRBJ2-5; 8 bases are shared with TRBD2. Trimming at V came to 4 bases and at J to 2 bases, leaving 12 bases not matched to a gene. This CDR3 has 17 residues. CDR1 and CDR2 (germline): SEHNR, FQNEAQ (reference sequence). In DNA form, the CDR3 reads TGTGCCAGCAGCTCATTCGGGACCAGCGGGGGACAAGAGACCCAGTACTTC. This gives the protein CASSSFGTSGGQETQYF.

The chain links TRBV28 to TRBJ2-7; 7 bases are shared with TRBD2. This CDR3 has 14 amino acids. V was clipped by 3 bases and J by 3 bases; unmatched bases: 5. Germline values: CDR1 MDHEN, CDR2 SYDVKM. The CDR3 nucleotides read TGTGCCAGCAGTTTTCCAGCGGGAAGCTACGAGCAGTACTTC. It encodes CASSFPAGSYEQYF.

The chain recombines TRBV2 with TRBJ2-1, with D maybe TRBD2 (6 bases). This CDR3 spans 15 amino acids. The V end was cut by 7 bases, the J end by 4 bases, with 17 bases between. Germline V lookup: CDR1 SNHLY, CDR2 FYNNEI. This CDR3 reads CASIPGEQAYNEQFF. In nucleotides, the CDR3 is TGTGCCAGCATTCCGGGAGAACAGGCATACAATGAGCAGTTCTTC. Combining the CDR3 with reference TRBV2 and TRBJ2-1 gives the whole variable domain EPEVTQTPSHQVTQMGQEVILRCVPISNHLYFYWYRQILGQKVEFLVSFYNNEISEKSEIFDDQFSVERPDGSNFTLKIRSTKLEDSAMYFCASIPGEQAYNEQFFGPGTRLTVL.

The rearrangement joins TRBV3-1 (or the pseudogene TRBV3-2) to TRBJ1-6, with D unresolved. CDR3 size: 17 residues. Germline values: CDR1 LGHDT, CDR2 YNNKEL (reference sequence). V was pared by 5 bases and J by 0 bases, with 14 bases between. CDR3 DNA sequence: TGTGCCAGCAGCGCGCCGACACTGAGCTCCTATAATTCACCCCTCCACTTT. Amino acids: CASSAPTLSSYNSPLHF.

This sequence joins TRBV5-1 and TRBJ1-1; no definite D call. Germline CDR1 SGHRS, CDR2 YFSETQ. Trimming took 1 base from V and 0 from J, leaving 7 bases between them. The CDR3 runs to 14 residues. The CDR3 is CASSLNTLNTEAFF. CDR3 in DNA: TGCGCCAGCAGCTTGAACACGTTGAACACTGAAGCTTTCTTT.